Following are 19 T cell receptor beta chains from one sample sequenced in a study of T cell responses to AZD1222 COVID-19 vaccine. Here immunoSEQ multiplex PCR was the method, and the copy in TCRdb shows in-frame clones only, minus some. Among about 190,000 clones listed, over 80% were seen once. This material consisted of peripheral blood, taken on day 0 of MenACWY control vaccination. These receptors were collected from an adult in good health.

This chain connects TRBV28 to TRBJ1-1; 7 bases are a match to TRBD1. With V trimmed by 3 bases and J by 3 bases, 10 bases remained unmatched. The V gene's germline CDR1 is MDHEN and CDR2 SYDVKM. The CDR3 is made up of 16 amino acids. Written as DNA, the CDR3 is TGTGCCAGCAGTTTCCAACAGGGGTCTCTCGACACTGAAGCTTTCTTT. The encoded protein is CASSFQQGSLDTEAFF. The full variable domain, completed using reference TRBV28 and TRBJ1-1, is DVKVTQSSRYLVKRTGEKVFLECVQDMDHENMFWYRQDPGLGLRLIYFSYDVKMKEKGDIPEGYSVSREKKERFSLILESASTNQTSMYLCASSFQQGSLDTEAFFGQGTRLTVV.

The V and J genes are TRBV19 and TRBJ2-1; TRBD1 matches 7 bases. J gave up 0 bases and V 5 bases, and 4 bases lay outside the gene matches. The CDR3 extends over 15 amino acids. Germline V gene sequence: CDR1 LNHDA, CDR2 SQIVND (reference sequence). The CDR3 loop reads CASSGGQSSYNEQFF. The DNA of the CDR3 is TGTGCCAGTAGTGGGGGACAGAGCTCCTACAATGAGCAGTTCTTC.

This rearrangement joins TRBV5-1 to TRBJ1-1; D is undetermined. Germline V gene lookup returns CDR1 SGHRS and CDR2 YFSETQ. The V and J ends lost 1 base and 5 bases respectively, with 15 bases between them. There are 15 residues in the CDR3. CDR3 DNA: TGCGCCAGCAGCTTGAGTTGGGGAGTTGAGACTGAAGCTTTCTTT. Residues: CASSLSWGVETEAFF.

J is TRBJ2-7 and V is TRBV28; D might be TRBD2 (6 bases). Looked up from germline, CDR1 is MDHEN and CDR2 is SYDVKM. V was shortened by 6 bases and J by 4 bases, with 13 bases between the two germline ends. The CDR3 runs 13 residues. The CDR3 DNA reads as TGTGCCAGCAGCTCGCCAGGACTATACGAGCAGTACTTC. Its protein product is CASSSPGLYEQYF. Full variable domain (missing parts from reference TRBV28 and TRBJ2-7): DVKVTQSSRYLVKRTGEKVFLECVQDMDHENMFWYRQDPGLGLRLIYFSYDVKMKEKGDIPEGYSVSREKKERFSLILESASTNQTSMYLCASSSPGLYEQYFGPGTRLTVT.

V gene TRBV15 combines with J gene TRBJ2-5; TRBD1 might be the D (6 bases). V was clipped by 3 bases and J by 2 bases, with 13 bases between them. Germline V gives CDR1 LNHNV, CDR2 YYDKDF (reference sequence). The CDR3 runs to 15 residues. CDR3 nucleotide sequence: TGTGCCACCAGCAGGGGGAACAGGGATCAAGAGACCCAGTACTTC. This translates into CATSRGNRDQETQYF.

The CDR3 sequence is CASRGLAGEQFF. CDR3 coding DNA: TGTGCCAGCAGAGGACTAGCCGGCGAGCAGTTCTTC. The rearrangement uses TRBV12-3 or TRBV12-4 and TRBJ2-1; 8 positions agree with TRBD2. This CDR3 is 12 amino acids long. V shed 6 bases, J shed 10 bases, and the junction held 5 bases outside the gene matches.

The chain recombines TRBV20-1 with TRBJ1-1; TRBD1 agrees at 8 bases. V was pared by 3 bases and J by 1 base, with 7 bases of the junction left unmatched. In germline, CDR1 is DFQATT, CDR2 SNEGSKA (reference sequence). The CDR3 is 15 amino acids. CDR3 sequence: CSASGQGAWNTEAFF. In nucleotides, the CDR3 is TGCAGTGCTAGTGGCCAGGGGGCTTGGAACACTGAAGCTTTCTTT.

This rearrangement joins TRBV6-1 to TRBJ1-2; D gene unclear. In germline, CDR1 is MNHNS, CDR2 SASEGT. This CDR3 is built from 14 residues. Trimming removed 8 bases from V and 4 bases from J, with 17 bases in between. CDR3 coding DNA: TGTGCCAGCCTGACGGGCCCGGCTTCCTATGGCTACACCTTC. Amino acid sequence: CASLTGPASYGYTF.

J is TRBJ2-7 and V is TRBV5-1; D ambiguous. Germline V gene data show CDR1 as SGHRS and CDR2 as YFSETQ. The CDR3 is 12 amino acids. Trimming left V 0 bases short and J 2 bases short, with 3 bases between. CDR3 sequence (DNA): TGCGCCAGCAGCTTGGAACCCTACGAGCAGTACTTC. Its translation: CASSLEPYEQYF.

This chain links TRBV6-5 with TRBJ2-2; D gene uncertain. The CDR3 consists of 13 residues. V was shortened by 10 bases and J by 0 bases, with 9 bases between the two germline ends. Germline V gene data show CDR1 as MNHEY and CDR2 as SVGAGI. The CDR3 DNA follows: TGTGCCATCGCAGAGACGAACACCGGGGAGCTGTTTTTT. It encodes CAIAETNTGELFF.

This chain connects TRBV2 to TRBJ2-7, with D possibly TRBD2 on 5 matching bases. The V gene's germline CDR1 is SNHLY and CDR2 FYNNEI. This CDR3 comprises 12 residues. Trimming pared 3 bases from V and 3 bases from J, leaving 6 bases between. The CDR3 protein is CASSDGSYEQYF. The CDR3 nucleotides read TGTGCCAGCAGTGATGGGAGCTACGAGCAGTACTTC.

The chain joins TRBV5-4 to TRBJ1-1; 7 bases map to TRBD1. Germline CDR1 and CDR2: SGHNT and YYREEE (reference sequence). CDR3 size: 14 residues. V lost 6 bases to trimming and J lost 1 base; unmatched junction nucleotides: 6. The DNA of the CDR3 is TGTGCCAGCAACCGACAGGGAGCGAACACTGAAGCTTTCTTT. It yields the protein CASNRQGANTEAFF.

The genes are TRBV7-9 and TRBJ1-2, with 9 bases aligning to TRBD1. The CDR3 length is 13 residues. V gave up 5 bases and J gave up 6 bases; unmatched junction bases: 4. Germline CDR1 is SEHNR and CDR2 is FQNEAQ (reference sequence). CDR3 in amino acids: CASSPTGGNGYTF. The DNA for the CDR3 is TGTGCCAGCAGCCCGACAGGGGGAAATGGCTACACCTTC. The full variable domain, in which reference TRBV7-9 and TRBJ1-2 provide the parts outside the CDR3, is DTGVSQNPRHKITKRGQNVTFRCDPISEHNRLYWYRQTLGQGPEFLTYFQNEAQLEKSRLLSDRFSAERPKGSFSTLEIQRTEQGDSAMYLCASSPTGGNGYTFGSGTRLTVV.

The V and J genes are TRBV4-1 and TRBJ2-1, with 10 nucleotides matching TRBD2. With 4 bases clipped from V and 10 bases from J, the junction kept 10 bases outside the gene matches. The CDR3 loop spans 15 amino acids. Germline V gives CDR1 MGHRA, CDR2 YSYEKL. CDR3 sequence: CASSPTVLAGAEQFF. CDR3 DNA: TGCGCCAGCAGCCCCACGGTTCTAGCGGGAGCGGAGCAGTTCTTC.

This sequence joins TRBV5-4 and TRBJ2-5; the match to TRBD2 covers 11 bases. With V trimmed by 0 bases and J by 2 bases, 3 bases remained unmatched. Per germline, CDR1 SGHNT and CDR2 YYREEE (reference sequence). CDR3 length: 16 residues. As DNA, the CDR3 is TGTGCCAGCAGCTTGGGGTTAGCGGGGGGGCAAGAGACCCAGTACTTC. This encodes CASSLGLAGGQETQYF.

The rearrangement links TRBV7-3 to TRBJ1-1; no reliable D call. With 5 bases removed from V and 7 bases from J, the gap between germline ends came to 14 bases. Germline-derived CDR1 and CDR2 are SGHTA and FQGTGA. The CDR3 totals 13 residues. DNA of the CDR3: TGTGCCAGCAGCCCCTACAGTGAGGGTGAAGCTTTCTTT. Translating gives CASSPYSEGEAFF.

The rearrangement uses TRBV4-1 and TRBJ2-2; 10 bases line up with TRBD2. Trimming removed 1 base from V and 6 bases from J; junction bases left unmatched: 2. CDR1 and CDR2 (germline): MGHRA, YSYEKL. This CDR3 comprises 15 residues. The CDR3 here is CASSQVTSGAGELFF. DNA of the CDR3: TGCGCCAGCAGCCAAGTCACTAGCGGGGCCGGGGAGCTGTTTTTT.

This chain connects TRBV30 to TRBJ2-1; tentative D call: TRBD1 (6 bases). The CDR3 spans 15 residues. V was shortened by 3 bases and J by 0 bases, with 12 bases between the two germline ends. Germline CDR1 and CDR2: GTSNPN and SVGIG (reference sequence). The CDR3 spells CAWSAYRDSYNEQFF. CDR3 nucleotide sequence: TGTGCCTGGAGCGCTTACAGGGACTCCTACAATGAGCAGTTCTTC. The full variable domain, completed using reference TRBV30 and TRBJ2-1, is SQTIHQWPATLVQPVGSPLSLECTVEGTSNPNLYWYRQAAGRGLQLLFYSVGIGQISSEVPQNLSASRPQDRQFILSSKKLLLSDSGFYLCAWSAYRDSYNEQFFGPGTRLTVL.

This chain links TRBV11-1 with TRBJ2-5; D possibly corresponds to TRBD1 (6 bases). V was trimmed by 3 bases and J by 4 bases, leaving 12 bases between them. The CDR3 covers 14 residues. CDR1 SGHAT and CDR2 FQDESV come from the germline V gene (reference sequence). DNA of the CDR3: TGTGCCAGCAGCTTCGGGCAGGGGCGAGAGACCCAGTACTTC. Its protein product is CASSFGQGRETQYF.